Below are 29 T cell receptor beta chains sequenced from a single sample in a study of T cells in Graves' hyperthyroidism and ophthalmopathy. What was amplified from RNA transcripts were TCR beta CDR3 regions. With the HTBI primer set, the TCR CDR3 went through a first round of RT-PCR. TCRdb called the multiplex PCR reads again in MiXCR, with one record for every CDR3 protein. The repertoire holds some 600,000 distinct CDR3 sequences, with about 14% as singletons. The sample taken for sequencing was blood. The receptors shown here come from a woman in her thirties with Graves' hyperthyroidism that later progressed to Graves' ophthalmopathy.

This clonotype was observed many times. In DNA form, the CDR3 reads TGTGCCAGCAGTGCCACCACTCCCCGGAGGGGCTACACCTTC. It translates to CASSATTPRRGYTF. The chain carries TRBV12-3 or TRBV12-4 and TRBJ1-2; D unclear. This CDR3 comprises 14 residues. Deletions cut 5 bases from V and 8 bases from J, with 18 bases between.

This clonotype was recorded many times. The CDR3 loop is CASSFNRDYGYTF. The CDR3 coding sequence is TGTGCCAGCAGTTTTAACAGGGACTATGGCTACACCTTC. The rearrangement links TRBV28 to TRBJ1-2, with D maybe TRBD1 (6 bases). Per the germline V gene, CDR1 is MDHEN and CDR2 is SYDVKM. V dropped 3 bases and J dropped 3 bases, with 8 bases sitting between them. The length of the CDR3 is 13 residues.

This clonotype was counted many times. The genes are TRBV12-3 or TRBV12-4 and TRBJ2-5, with D possibly being TRBD1 (6 bases). This CDR3 region has 13 residues. The V end was cut by 7 bases, the J end by 5 bases, with 14 bases between. The CDR3 is CASTQGLSETQYF. The CDR3 DNA sequence: TGTGCCAGCACCCAGGGGCTCTCCGAGACCCAGTACTTC.

This clonotype was seen many times. The rearrangement joins TRBV20-1 to TRBJ2-3; TRBD2 matches at 10 bases. The CDR3 loop spans 14 amino acids. Germline assignment: CDR1 DFQATT and CDR2 SNEGSKA (reference sequence). Germline trimming cut 5 bases from V and 4 bases from J; bases unmatched to any gene: 6. CDR3 in DNA: TGCAGTGCTCCATTAGCGGGAGGCTCAGATACGCAGTATTTT. It specifies CSAPLAGGSDTQYF.

This clonotype was detected many times. The CDR3 here is CASSPGTPPSEQYF. The CDR3, as DNA: TGTGCCAGCTCACCAGGGACGCCTCCCTCCGAGCAGTACTTC. V and J are TRBV18 and TRBJ2-7; D is tentatively TRBD1 or TRBD2 (5 bases each). The length of the CDR3 is 14 residues. The germline CDR1 and CDR2 sequences are KGHSH and LQKENI. Trimming left V 2 bases short and J 6 bases short, with 14 bases between.

At least ten counts were recorded for this clonotype. The rearrangement uses TRBV2 and TRBJ2-7, with D perhaps matching TRBD2 (6 bases). Germline V gene sequence: CDR1 SNHLY, CDR2 FYNNEI. The CDR3 has 13 amino acids. Trimming shortened V by 6 bases and J by 4 bases, and 13 bases separated the two germline ends. The CDR3: CASRASSEYEQYF. Written as DNA, the CDR3 is TGTGCCAGCAGGGCCTCTAGCGAGTACGAGCAGTACTTC.

This clonotype was seen repeatedly, ten times or more. The chain carries TRBV28 and TRBJ2-5; the D gene is possibly TRBD1 (6 bases). V shed 6 bases and J shed 1 base, with 15 bases lying between them. Looked up from germline, CDR1 is MDHEN and CDR2 is SYDVKM. The CDR3 loop spans 15 amino acids. Here the CDR3 reads CASSPHDRFQETQYF. The CDR3 DNA reads as TGTGCCAGCAGCCCCCACGACAGGTTCCAAGAGACCCAGTACTTC.

This clonotype was seen more than once but under ten times. V usage is TRBV11-3 and J usage is TRBJ1-2; TRBD1 might be the D (5 bases). V lost 5 bases, J lost 4 bases, and 17 bases lay in between. The CDR3 runs 15 residues. Germline assignment: CDR1 SGHNT and CDR2 YENEEA. The CDR3 loop is CASSLRDRSPYGYTF. CDR3 sequence (DNA): TGTGCCAGCAGCCTACGGGACCGATCCCCCTATGGCTACACCTTC.

The chain employs TRBV10-1 and TRBJ1-1; tentative D call: TRBD1 (5 bases). The CDR3 is 15 amino acids. Between the trimmed V and J ends, which lost 0 bases and 5 bases, there was a span of 13 bases. CDR1 and CDR2 (germline): WNHNN, SYGVQD (reference sequence). The CDR3 here is CASSESSRVGTEAFF. As DNA, the CDR3 is TGCGCCAGCAGTGAGTCGAGCAGGGTGGGGACTGAAGCTTTCTTT.

The genes are TRBV19 and TRBJ2-2; possibly TRBD1 for D (6 bases). Germline lookup yields CDR1 LNHDA and CDR2 SQIVND (reference sequence). The CDR3 is made up of 14 amino acids. V lost 3 bases and J 3 bases, leaving 8 bases between the germline ends. This CDR3 is CASSMRQDTGELFF. The CDR3, as DNA: TGTGCCAGTAGTATGAGACAGGACACCGGGGAGCTGTTTTTT.

The table lists this clonotype with many counts. V gene TRBV20-1 combines with J gene TRBJ1-1; a possible D gene is TRBD1 (5 bases). Germline V gene lookup returns CDR1 DFQATT and CDR2 SNEGSKA (reference sequence). The CDR3 is 12 residues long. The germline V and J ends were trimmed by 1 base and 6 bases, with 9 bases remaining between them. The DNA for the CDR3 is TGCAGTGCTAGAGCTACGGGGGCTGAAGCTTTCTTT. Amino acids: CSARATGAEAFF.

This chain connects TRBV5-1 to TRBJ2-1; no clear D. V lost 4 bases and J lost 6, with 14 bases in between. This CDR3 comprises 14 residues. Looked up from germline, CDR1 is SGHRS and CDR2 is YFSETQ. The CDR3 region is CASSPELALNEQFF. CDR3 bases: TGCGCCAGCAGCCCGGAGTTAGCTCTCAATGAGCAGTTCTTC. Variable domain in full (rest from reference TRBV5-1 and TRBJ2-1): KAGVTQTPRYLIKTRGQQVTLSCSPISGHRSVSWYQQTPGQGLQFLFEYFSETQRNKGNFPGRFSGRQFSNSRSEMNVSTLELGDSALYLCASSPELALNEQFFGPGTRLTVL.

The chain combines TRBV30 with TRBJ2-3; TRBD2 aligns across 9 bases. Germline V gene data show CDR1 as GTSNPN and CDR2 as SVGIG (reference sequence). The ends lost 4 bases at V and 5 bases at J; junction bases unmatched: 7. The CDR3 covers 14 residues. The CDR3 region is CAWIPSGTRDTQYF. The CDR3 region has the DNA TGTGCCTGGATTCCTAGCGGGACGAGAGATACGCAGTATTTT.

The chain combines TRBV7-9 with TRBJ1-2; D not resolved. CDR3 length: 18 amino acids. CDR1 SEHNR and CDR2 FQNEAQ come from the germline V gene (reference sequence). Trimming left V 1 base short and J 0 bases short, with 18 bases between. The CDR3 here is CASSLDFTRTAPNYGYTF. DNA of the CDR3: TGTGCCAGCAGCTTAGACTTTACCCGAACAGCTCCTAACTATGGCTACACCTTC.

The chain carries TRBV30 and TRBJ1-4; D not resolved. The CDR3 is 13 amino acids. CDR1 and CDR2 from the germline V gene are GTSNPN and SVGIG (reference sequence). Trimming removed 1 base at V and 6 bases at J, with 9 bases between. CDR3 sequence: CAWSGRPYEKLFF. Here the CDR3 DNA reads TGTGCCTGGAGTGGTAGGCCATATGAAAAACTGTTTTTT.

This clonotype was counted many times. The gene calls are TRBV2 and TRBJ2-7; tentative D call: TRBD2 (6 bases). Germline V gives CDR1 SNHLY, CDR2 FYNNEI. V lost 7 bases and J lost 5, with 15 bases in between. The CDR3 loop spans 13 amino acids. The CDR3 nucleotides read TGTGCCAGCATCGCCGGGACTCTACACGAGCAGTACTTC. Amino acids: CASIAGTLHEQYF. Looking up the rest from reference TRBV2 and TRBJ2-7 gives the full variable domain: EPEVTQTPSHQVTQMGQEVILRCVPISNHLYFYWYRQILGQKVEFLVSFYNNEISEKSEIFDDQFSVERPDGSNFTLKIRSTKLEDSAMYFCASIAGTLHEQYFGPGTRLTVT.

This clonotype has a count of ten or more. The rearrangement uses TRBV3-1 and TRBJ2-1, with TRBD2 matching 13 bases. This CDR3 has 18 residues. Germline loops: CDR1 LGHDT, CDR2 YNNKEL (reference sequence). The V and J ends lost 4 bases and 2 bases, in that order; junction bases with no gene match: 8. The CDR3: CASSPGLAGVGAYNEQFF. CDR3 nucleotides: TGTGCCAGCAGCCCCGGACTAGCGGGAGTAGGTGCCTACAATGAGCAGTTCTTC.

There are many counts of this clonotype. V is TRBV10-3 and J is TRBJ2-5; D is unresolved. Looked up from germline, CDR1 is ENHRY and CDR2 is SYGVKD. V gave up 0 bases and J gave up 5 bases, with 10 bases separating them. The CDR3 is 14 amino acids. The CDR3: CAISESSGWETQYF. DNA of the CDR3: TGTGCCATCAGTGAGTCATCGGGCTGGGAGACCCAGTACTTC.

This clonotype came up many times. The chain uses TRBV27 and TRBJ2-5, with 8 bases fitting TRBD2. The CDR3 is 15 residues long. The V segment lost 6 bases and the J segment 4 bases; nucleotides outside the gene matches: 10. Germline-derived CDR1 and CDR2 are MNHEY and SMNVEV (reference sequence). CDR3 amino acids: CASSRGLAGGETQYF. DNA of the CDR3: TGTGCCAGCAGCCGGGGGCTGGCGGGAGGAGAGACCCAGTACTTC.

This clonotype was seen ten or more times. The V call is TRBV2, the J call TRBJ2-7, with 11 bases lining up with TRBD2. CDR1 is SNHLY and CDR2 is FYNNEI in the germline V gene. Trimming at V came to 6 bases and at J to 3 bases, leaving 10 bases not matched to a gene. The length of the CDR3 is 16 residues. The DNA for the CDR3 is TGTGCCAGCAGACGACTAGCGGGACCCGGTTACTACGAGCAGTACTTC. This translates into CASRRLAGPGYYEQYF.

The genes are TRBV2 and TRBJ2-7; 8 bases are a match to TRBD2. V lost 0 bases and J lost 4; bases outside the gene matches: 8. Per germline, CDR1 SNHLY and CDR2 FYNNEI. The CDR3 length is 16 residues. The CDR3 sequence is CASSEAPVGLVYEQYF. The CDR3 bases are TGTGCCAGCAGTGAAGCCCCGGTGGGACTAGTTTACGAGCAGTACTTC.

This clonotype was counted a few times. It is likely a read error, because the conserved phenylalanine at the end of the CDR3 is missing. This sequence joins TRBV18 and TRBJ1-6; possibly TRBD1 for D (6 bases). In germline, CDR1 is KGHSH, CDR2 LQKENI. Trimming took 2 bases from V and 8 from J, leaving 10 bases between them. The CDR3 is made up of 14 amino acids. The CDR3 reads CASSPREGDSPLHS. The DNA for the CDR3 is TGTGCCAGCTCACCAAGGGAGGGGGATTCACCCCTCCACTCT.

At least ten counts were recorded for this clonotype. CDR3 sequence reads: CAWAGQGVYEQYF. The CDR3 DNA is TGTGCCTGGGCAGGGCAGGGGGTCTACGAGCAGTACTTC. The chain uses TRBV30 and TRBJ2-7; 7 nucleotides line up with TRBD1. V lost 5 bases to trimming and J lost 3 bases; unmatched junction nucleotides: 7. The CDR3 contains 13 residues. In germline, CDR1 is GTSNPN, CDR2 SVGIG (reference sequence).

The V call is TRBV20-1, the J call TRBJ1-2; D ambiguous. The CDR3 is 13 residues long. Per the germline V gene, CDR1 is DFQATT and CDR2 is SNEGSKA (reference sequence). V was trimmed by 6 bases and J by 3 bases, leaving 14 bases between them. The CDR3 here is CSALPGIDYGYTF. Written as DNA, the CDR3 is TGCAGTGCCCTACCGGGGATAGACTATGGCTACACCTTC.

This clonotype came up many times. The genes are TRBV7-2 and TRBJ2-5; TRBD2 matches at 12 bases. The CDR3 consists of 15 residues. CDR1 and CDR2 from the germline V gene are SGHTA and FQGNSA. J lost 2 bases, V lost 5 bases, and 3 bases had no gene match. CDR3 sequence reads: CASSGTSGLQETQYF. The CDR3 bases are TGTGCCAGCAGCGGGACTAGCGGGTTACAAGAGACCCAGTACTTC. Supplemented by reference TRBV7-2 and TRBJ2-5, the full variable domain reads GAGVSQSPSNKVTEKGKDVELRCDPISGHTALYWYRQSLGQGLEFLIYFQGNSAPDKSGLPSDRFSAERTGGSVSTLTIQRTQQEDSAVYLCASSGTSGLQETQYFGPGTRLLVL.

This clonotype has at least ten counts. The chain employs TRBV12-3 or TRBV12-4 and TRBJ1-2, with TRBD1 matching over 10 bases. V dropped 6 bases and J dropped 6; count of bases not matched to a gene: 7. This CDR3 comprises 14 residues. CDR3 DNA: TGTGCCAGCAGGGGGACAGGGGAACGAGATGGCTACACCTTC. Translating it yields CASRGTGERDGYTF.

This clonotype was recorded many times. The chain is built from TRBV6-1 and TRBJ2-7; 14 bases agree with TRBD2. The CDR3 totals 15 residues. The V and J ends lost 5 bases and 10 bases, in that order; junction bases with no gene match: 10. The germline gives CDR1 MNHNS, CDR2 SASEGT. CDR3: CASSNRLAGGLLQYF. CDR3 sequence (DNA): TGTGCCAGCAGTAATAGACTAGCGGGAGGGCTCTTACAGTACTTC.

This clonotype appeared many times. The V gene is TRBV20-1, the J gene TRBJ2-7; 7 bases line up with TRBD2. With 8 bases clipped from V and 3 bases from J, the junction kept 13 bases outside the gene matches. The CDR3 contains 14 residues. The germline V gene encodes CDR1 DFQATT and CDR2 SNEGSKA (reference sequence). CDR3 DNA sequence: TGCAGTCCTTTTACTACTAGCGCTAGCTACGAGCAGTACTTC. This encodes CSPFTTSASYEQYF.

CDR3 in DNA: TGCAGTGCTTTACAGGGCCCTCAAGATACGCAGTATTTT. Encoded protein: CSALQGPQDTQYF. The chain links TRBV20-1 to TRBJ2-3, with a possible D match to TRBD1 (6 bases). From germline, CDR1 is DFQATT and CDR2 SNEGSKA (reference sequence). This CDR3 is built from 13 residues. The V gene lost 5 bases and the J gene lost 5 bases, with 14 bases spanning the gap.